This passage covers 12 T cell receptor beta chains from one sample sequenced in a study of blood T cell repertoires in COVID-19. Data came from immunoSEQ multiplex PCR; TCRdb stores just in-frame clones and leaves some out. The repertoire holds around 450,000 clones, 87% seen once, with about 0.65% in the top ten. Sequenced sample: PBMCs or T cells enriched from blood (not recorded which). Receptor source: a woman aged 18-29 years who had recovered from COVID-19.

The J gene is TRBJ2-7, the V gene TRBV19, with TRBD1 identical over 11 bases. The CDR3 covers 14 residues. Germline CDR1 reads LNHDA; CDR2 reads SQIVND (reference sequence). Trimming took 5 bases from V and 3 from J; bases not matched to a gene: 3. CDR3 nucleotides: TGTGCCAGTAGTGGACAGGGGGCAGGCTACGAGCAGTACTTC. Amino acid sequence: CASSGQGAGYEQYF.

CDR3 bases: TGTGCCAGCAGCCCGGGGAAGGATTCACCCCTCCACTTT. Translation gives CASSPGKDSPLHF. The chain has TRBV12-3 or TRBV12-4 and TRBJ1-6; unclear D gene. CDR3 length: 13 residues. Trimming removed 6 bases at V and 8 bases at J, with 11 bases between.

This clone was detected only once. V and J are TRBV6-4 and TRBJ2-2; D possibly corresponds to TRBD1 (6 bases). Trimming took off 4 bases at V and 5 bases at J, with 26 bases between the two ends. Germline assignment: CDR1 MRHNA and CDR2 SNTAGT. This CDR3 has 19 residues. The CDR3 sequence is CASSGWVRGPRGGTGELFF. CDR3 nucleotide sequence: TGTGCCAGCAGTGGATGGGTCAGGGGCCCCCGTGGAGGTACCGGGGAGCTGTTTTTT.

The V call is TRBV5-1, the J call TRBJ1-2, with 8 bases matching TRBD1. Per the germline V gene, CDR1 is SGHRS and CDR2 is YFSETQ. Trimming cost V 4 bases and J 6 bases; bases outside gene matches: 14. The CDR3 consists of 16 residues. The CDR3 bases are TGCGCCAGCAGCCTGGTCAGCGGGGCAGGGGGCAATGGCTACACCTTC. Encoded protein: CASSLVSGAGGNGYTF. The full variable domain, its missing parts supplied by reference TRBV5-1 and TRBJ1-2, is KAGVTQTPRYLIKTRGQQVTLSCSPISGHRSVSWYQQTPGQGLQFLFEYFSETQRNKGNFPGRFSGRQFSNSRSEMNVSTLELGDSALYLCASSLVSGAGGNGYTFGSGTRLTVV.

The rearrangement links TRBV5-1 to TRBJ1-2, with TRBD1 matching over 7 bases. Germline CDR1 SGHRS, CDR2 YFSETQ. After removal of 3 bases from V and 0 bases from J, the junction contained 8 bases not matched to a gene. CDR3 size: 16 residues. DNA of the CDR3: TGCGCCAGCAGCTCCCAAGCAGGGGGGTCTAACTATGGCTACACCTTC. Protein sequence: CASSSQAGGSNYGYTF.

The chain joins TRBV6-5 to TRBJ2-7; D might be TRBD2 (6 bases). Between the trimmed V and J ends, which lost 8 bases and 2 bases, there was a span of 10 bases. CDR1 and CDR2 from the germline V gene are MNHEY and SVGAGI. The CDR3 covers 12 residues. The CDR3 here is CASVDYTYEQYF. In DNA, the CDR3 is TGTGCCAGCGTGGACTACACCTACGAGCAGTACTTC.

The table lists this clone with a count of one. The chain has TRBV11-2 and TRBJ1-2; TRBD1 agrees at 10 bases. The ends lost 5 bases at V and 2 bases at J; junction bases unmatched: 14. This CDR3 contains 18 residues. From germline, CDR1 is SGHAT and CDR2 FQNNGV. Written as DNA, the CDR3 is TGTGCCAGCAGCCCCACGACAGGGGGCCAGCTGATAAACTATGGCTACACCTTC. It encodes CASSPTTGGQLINYGYTF.

CDR3 loop: CASSEKGTTGGVTDTQYF. DNA of the CDR3: TGTGCCAGCAGTGAGAAGGGTACGACAGGGGGAGTCACAGATACGCAGTATTTT. V is TRBV25-1 and J is TRBJ2-3, with TRBD1 matching over 9 bases. CDR1 and CDR2 from the germline V gene are MGHDK and SYGVNS. The CDR3 is made up of 18 amino acids. After removal of 3 bases from V and 2 bases from J, the junction contained 12 bases not matched to a gene.

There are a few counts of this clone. The CDR3 region is CASSPRDRGDTQYF. The CDR3 DNA sequence: TGTGCCAGCAGCCCCCGGGACAGGGGAGATACGCAGTATTTT. The chain combines TRBV7-2 with TRBJ2-3; the match to TRBD1 covers 10 bases. This CDR3 contains 14 residues. V gave up 5 bases and J gave up 5 bases; unmatched junction bases: 4. The germline gives CDR1 SGHTA, CDR2 FQGNSA.

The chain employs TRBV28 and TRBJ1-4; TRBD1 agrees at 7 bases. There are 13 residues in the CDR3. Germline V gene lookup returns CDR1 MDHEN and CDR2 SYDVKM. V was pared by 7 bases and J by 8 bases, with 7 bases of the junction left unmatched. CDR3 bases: TGTGCCAGCACGGGGGCAGGGGGAGAAAAACTGTTTTTT. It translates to CASTGAGGEKLFF.

CDR3 sequence: CASSGGGGDEQFF. The CDR3, as DNA: TGTGCCAGCAGTGGGGGGGGCGGAGATGAGCAGTTCTTC. The rearrangement links TRBV27 to TRBJ2-1, with D maybe TRBD2 (7 bases). The length of the CDR3 is 13 residues. Deletions cut 5 bases from V and 8 bases from J, with 13 bases between. Germline lookup yields CDR1 MNHEY and CDR2 SMNVEV (reference sequence).

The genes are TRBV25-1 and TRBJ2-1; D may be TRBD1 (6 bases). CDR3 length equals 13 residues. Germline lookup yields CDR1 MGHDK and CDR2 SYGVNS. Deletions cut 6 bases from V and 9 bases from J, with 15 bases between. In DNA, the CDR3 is TGTGCCAGCAGCCATTCAGGGGAAGCTGAGCAGTTCTTC. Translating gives CASSHSGEAEQFF.